The 20 T cell receptor beta chains below were found in one sample sequenced in a study of T cell changes during pregnancy in multiple sclerosis. Libraries were prepared by immunoSEQ multiplex PCR; TCRdb keeps only in-frame clonotypes and omits some of them. Among roughly 61,000 clones listed, more than 80% were seen once. The specimen comprised peripheral blood, sampled in the first trimester of pregnancy. These receptors were obtained from a female donor in good health, enrolled as a control in a pregnancy study.

The rearrangement links TRBV15 to TRBJ1-4; 8 bases line up with TRBD1. The J segment lost 5 bases and the V segment lost 5 bases, leaving 1 base of the junction unmatched. This CDR3 comprises 13 residues. From germline, CDR1 is LNHNV and CDR2 YYDKDF (reference sequence). CDR3 in amino acids: CATSGDRNEKLFF. Here the CDR3 DNA reads TGTGCCACCAGCGGGGACAGGAATGAAAAACTGTTTTTT.

The rearrangement uses TRBV9 and TRBJ2-1, with TRBD1 matching 10 bases. The CDR3 is 17 residues long. The ends lost 3 bases at V and 1 base at J; junction bases unmatched: 7. From germline, CDR1 is SGDLS and CDR2 YYNGEE. The CDR3 DNA sequence: TGTGCCAGCAGCGCGCGCCTGGGACAGGGGTCCTACAATGAGCAGTTCTTC. Protein: CASSARLGQGSYNEQFF.

The chain has TRBV18 and TRBJ2-1, with D tentatively TRBD1 (6 bases). This CDR3 spans 15 amino acids. Germline CDR1 KGHSH, CDR2 LQKENI. V was shortened by 6 bases and J by 0 bases, with 12 bases between the two germline ends. The CDR3 region is CASSQGQSSYNEQFF. The DNA of the CDR3 is TGTGCCAGCTCTCAAGGACAGAGCTCCTACAATGAGCAGTTCTTC.

The chain employs TRBV6-1 and TRBJ2-1; perhaps TRBD1 as D (6 bases). The CDR3 extends over 13 amino acids. Trimming pared 1 base from V and 9 bases from J, leaving 10 bases between. CDR1 and CDR2 (germline): MNHNS, SASEGT. In DNA form, the CDR3 reads TGTGCCAGCAGTGAAGATCGGGACACTGAGCAGTTCTTC. Its protein product is CASSEDRDTEQFF.

The chain carries TRBV27 and TRBJ1-1; possible D gene TRBD1, 5 bases. From germline, CDR1 is MNHEY and CDR2 SMNVEV (reference sequence). V was shortened by 0 bases and J by 2 bases, with 13 bases between the two germline ends. This CDR3 spans 16 amino acids. The CDR3 DNA is TGTGCCAGCAGTTTATCTGGGTGGGGCGGAAACACTGAAGCTTTCTTT. Its protein is CASSLSGWGGNTEAFF.

This chain joins TRBV7-9 and TRBJ1-1; possibly TRBD1 for D (6 bases). This CDR3 has 13 amino acids. CDR1 and CDR2 (germline): SEHNR, FQNEAQ (reference sequence). V was cut by 0 bases and J by 8 bases, with 10 bases left in between. CDR3 amino acids: CASSLAGDIEAFF. The CDR3 DNA reads as TGTGCCAGCAGCTTAGCAGGGGACATCGAAGCTTTCTTT.

The chain has TRBV7-2 and TRBJ2-1; 14 nucleotides align to TRBD2. This CDR3 comprises 19 residues. CDR1 is SGHTA and CDR2 is FQGNSA in the germline V gene. V was clipped by 3 bases and J by 4 bases; unmatched bases: 11. CDR3 sequence (DNA): TGTGCCAGCAGCTTCAACCCTTTGGGACTAGCGGGGGCTTACAATGAGCAGTTCTTC. Translation: CASSFNPLGLAGAYNEQFF.

The genes are TRBV10-3 and TRBJ2-7, with TRBD1 as a possible D gene (6 bases). The ends were cut back, 3 bases at V and 2 bases at J, with 11 bases in the middle. Per the germline V gene, CDR1 is ENHRY and CDR2 is SYGVKD. The CDR3 is 14 residues long. Written as DNA, the CDR3 is TGTGCCATCAGTGAAACAGGGATTACCTACGAGCAGTACTTC. Translation gives CAISETGITYEQYF.

The chain links TRBV11-2 to TRBJ2-7, with a tentative D call TRBD1 (5 bases). V shed 2 bases and J shed 7 bases, with 9 bases lying between them. CDR1 is SGHAT, CDR2 FQNNGV, per germline. The CDR3 runs to 12 residues. The chain's CDR3 is CASSLPGFEQYF. CDR3 in DNA: TGTGCCAGCAGCTTACCAGGGTTTGAGCAGTACTTC.

V and J are TRBV11-2 and TRBJ2-7, with 7 nucleotides matching TRBD1. CDR3 length equals 15 residues. In germline, CDR1 is SGHAT, CDR2 FQNNGV. J was trimmed by 0 bases and V by 4 bases; bases with no gene match: 6. CDR3 sequence reads: CASSSPRDSSYEQYF. For the CDR3, the DNA is TGTGCCAGCAGCTCACCCCGGGACAGCTCCTACGAGCAGTACTTC.

The genes are TRBV2 and TRBJ1-2; 10 bases are a match to TRBD1. V shed 5 bases and J 10 bases; nucleotides not matched to a gene: 7. CDR3 length: 13 residues. Germline CDR1 reads SNHLY; CDR2 reads FYNNEI. The CDR3 bases are TGTGCCAGCAGTTCGGACAGGGGGTCCCTCTACACCTTC. This encodes CASSSDRGSLYTF.

The chain recombines TRBV4-3 with TRBJ1-1; D ambiguous. The V gene lost 1 base and the J gene lost 1 base, with 7 bases spanning the gap. The CDR3 extends over 14 amino acids. Germline loops: CDR1 LGHNA, CDR2 YSLEER. CDR3 amino acids: CASSQVLANTEAFF. CDR3 nucleotide sequence: TGCGCCAGCAGCCAAGTACTTGCGAACACTGAAGCTTTCTTT.

V is TRBV11-3 and J is TRBJ1-2, with D possibly TRBD1 on 6 matching bases. Deletions cut 7 bases from V and 5 bases from J, with 17 bases between. The CDR3 runs 14 residues. The germline gives CDR1 SGHNT, CDR2 YENEEA. This CDR3 reads CASNQGRGGYGYTF. The CDR3, as DNA: TGTGCCAGCAACCAAGGGAGGGGGGGATATGGCTACACCTTC.

The rearrangement links TRBV19 to TRBJ1-1, with a tentative D call TRBD1 (6 bases). The CDR3 is made up of 16 amino acids. V lost 3 bases, J lost 0 bases, and 14 bases lay in between. In germline, CDR1 is LNHDA, CDR2 SQIVND (reference sequence). The CDR3 loop reads CASSILKGELNTEAFF. The CDR3, as DNA: TGTGCCAGTAGTATTCTCAAGGGGGAGCTGAACACTGAAGCTTTCTTT.

V is TRBV7-2 and J is TRBJ2-7; TRBD1 might be the D (5 bases). Between the trimmed V and J ends, which lost 3 bases and 4 bases, there was a span of 16 bases. CDR1 is SGHTA, CDR2 FQGNSA, per germline. The length of the CDR3 is 15 residues. The CDR3 DNA sequence: TGTGCCAGCAGCTTGTCAGGCTTGGGGCAGTACGAGCAGTACTTC. Protein sequence: CASSLSGLGQYEQYF.

The chain is built from TRBV11-2 and TRBJ2-5; possible D gene TRBD1, 6 bases. Trimming took off 5 bases at V and 5 bases at J, with 21 bases between the two ends. CDR3 length: 16 residues. Germline loops: CDR1 SGHAT, CDR2 FQNNGV. CDR3 bases: TGTGCCAGCAGCCAGATAGATCAGGGGTTTCGGGAGACCCAGTACTTC. It specifies CASSQIDQGFRETQYF.

This clone was counted a single time. The V call is TRBV5-1, the J call TRBJ2-2, with a possible D match to TRBD2 (5 bases). Per the germline V gene, CDR1 is SGHRS and CDR2 is YFSETQ. V gave up 4 bases and J gave up 3 bases, with 10 bases separating them. The CDR3 totals 14 residues. The CDR3 loop is CASSEDYYTGELFF. The CDR3 DNA reads as TGCGCCAGCAGCGAAGACTATTACACCGGGGAGCTGTTTTTT.

The chain has TRBV5-8 and TRBJ1-2; D perhaps matches TRBD1 (6 bases). Between the trimmed V and J ends, which lost 4 bases and 1 base, there was a span of 14 bases. There are 15 residues in the CDR3. The germline CDR1 and CDR2 sequences are SGHTS and YDEGEE. CDR3 DNA sequence: TGTGCCAGCAGCATACCCGGGACACTTAACTATGGCTACACCTTC. Translated: CASSIPGTLNYGYTF.

The V gene is TRBV11-1, the J gene TRBJ2-1, with TRBD2 identical over 9 bases. This CDR3 has 17 amino acids. V shed 0 bases and J 3 bases; nucleotides not matched to a gene: 6. The germline CDR1 and CDR2 sequences are SGHAT and FQDESV (reference sequence). The CDR3 DNA sequence: TGTGCCAGCAGCTTAGCGCTGTTGCGGGGGGGCTACAATGAGCAGTTCTTC. This sequence encodes CASSLALLRGGYNEQFF.

The CDR3 DNA is TGTGCCAGCAGCAGAGCCGGACAGGGGAGTGAAGCTTTCTTT. Protein product: CASSRAGQGSEAFF. J is TRBJ1-1 and V is TRBV7-2; 9 bases line up with TRBD1. Germline loops: CDR1 SGHTA, CDR2 FQGNSA. J gave up 7 bases and V 5 bases, and 8 bases lay outside the gene matches. This CDR3 has 14 residues.